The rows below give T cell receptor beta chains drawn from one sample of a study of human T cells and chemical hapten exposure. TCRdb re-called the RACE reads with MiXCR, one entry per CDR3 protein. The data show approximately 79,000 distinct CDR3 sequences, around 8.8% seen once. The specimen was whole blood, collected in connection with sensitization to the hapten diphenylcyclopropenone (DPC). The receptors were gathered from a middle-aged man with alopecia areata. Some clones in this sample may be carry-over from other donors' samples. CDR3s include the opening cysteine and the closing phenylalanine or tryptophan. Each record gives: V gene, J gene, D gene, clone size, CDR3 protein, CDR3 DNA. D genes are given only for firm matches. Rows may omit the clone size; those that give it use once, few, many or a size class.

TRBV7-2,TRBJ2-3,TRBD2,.,CASSSRGTSGSGGKNTQYF,TGTGCCAGCAGCTCCCGCGGGACTAGCGGATCCGGGGGAAAAAATACGCAGTATTTT
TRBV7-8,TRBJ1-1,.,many,CASSLTDEQGNTEAFF,TGTGCCAGCAGCTTAACCGACGAACAGGGGAACACTGAAGCTTTCTTT
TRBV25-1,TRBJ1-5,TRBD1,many,CASSRQGDQPQHF,TGTGCCAGCAGTAGACAGGGGGACCAGCCCCAGCATTTT
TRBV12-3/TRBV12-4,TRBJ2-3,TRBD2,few,CASSRRLAGATDTQYF,TGTGCCAGCAGCCGGAGACTAGCGGGAGCAACAGATACGCAGTATTTT
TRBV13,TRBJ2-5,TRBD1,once,CASSQTGKETQYF,TGTGCCAGCAGCCAGACAGGGAAAGAGACCCAGTACTTC
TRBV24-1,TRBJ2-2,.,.,CATSDLLGANTGELFF,TGTGCCACCAGTGATTTGTTAGGGGCGAACACCGGGGAGCTGTTTTTT
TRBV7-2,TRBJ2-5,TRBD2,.,CASSLGVAGGPETQYF,TGTGCCAGCAGCTTGGGGGTAGCGGGAGGGCCCGAGACCCAGTACTTC
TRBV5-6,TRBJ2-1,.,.,CASSMDSLNEQFF,TGTGCCAGCAGCATGGACTCTCTGAATGAGCAGTTCTTC
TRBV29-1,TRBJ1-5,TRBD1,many,CSVGTGGAGSGNQPQHF,TGCAGCGTCGGGACAGGGGGCGCAGGTTCGGGCAATCAGCCCCAGCATTTT
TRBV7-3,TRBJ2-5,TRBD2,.,CASSFGLAETQYF,TGTGCCAGCAGCTTTGGACTAGCGGAGACCCAGTACTTC
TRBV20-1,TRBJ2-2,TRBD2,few,CSAYSLGLAGGPSGELFF,TGCAGTGCTTATAGCTTGGGACTAGCGGGAGGGCCATCCGGGGAGCTGTTTTTT
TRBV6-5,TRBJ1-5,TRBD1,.,CASRGQGFNQPQHF,TGTGCCAGCAGAGGACAGGGGTTCAATCAGCCCCAGCATTTT
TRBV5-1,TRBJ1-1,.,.,CASGVGKTNTEAFF,TGCGCCAGTGGGGTTGGGAAAACGAACACTGAAGCTTTCTTT
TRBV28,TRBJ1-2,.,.,CASSSRRNGYTF,TGTGCCAGCAGTTCCCGGCGGAATGGCTACACCTTC
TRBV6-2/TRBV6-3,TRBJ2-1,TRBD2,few,CASSYKRLAGGQDEQFF,TGTGCCAGCAGTTACAAAAGACTAGCGGGAGGGCAGGATGAGCAGTTCTTC
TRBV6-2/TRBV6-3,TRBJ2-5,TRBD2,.,CASSWAGGPETQYF,TGTGCCAGCAGTTGGGCGGGAGGGCCAGAGACCCAGTACTTC
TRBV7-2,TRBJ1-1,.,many,CASSSPGWQGQAFF,TGTGCCAGCAGCTCTCCTGGATGGCAGGGACAAGCTTTCTTT
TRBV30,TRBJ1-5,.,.,CAWSVRDGYNQPQHF,TGTGCCTGGAGTGTTCGGGACGGATACAATCAGCCCCAGCATTTT
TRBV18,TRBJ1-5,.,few,CASSPPADSNQPQHF,TGTGCCAGCTCACCACCGGCGGATAGCAATCAGCCCCAGCATTTT
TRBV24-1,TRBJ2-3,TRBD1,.,CATSDPHGQGTDTQYF,TGTGCCACCAGTGATCCACACGGACAGGGGACAGATACGCAGTATTTT
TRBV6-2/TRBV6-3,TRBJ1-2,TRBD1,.,CASSQPVGQGSGYTF,TGTGCCAGCAGTCAACCCGTGGGACAGGGAAGTGGCTACACCTTC
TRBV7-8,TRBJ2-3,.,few,CASSLDHPPDTQYF,TGTGCCAGCAGCTTGGACCACCCTCCCGATACGCAGTATTTT
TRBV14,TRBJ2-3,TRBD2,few,CASSPTSGGLKTDTQYF,TGTGCCAGCAGCCCAACTAGCGGGGGTCTCAAAACAGATACGCAGTATTTT